This TCR beta chain emerged from a study of T cell responses to AZD1222 COVID-19 vaccine. Study-wide results and limits: Nearly half of unique spike-specific TCRs reportedly avoided B.1.351 and B.1.1.7 mutated regions. Sampled repertoires all dated from after the peak T cell response.

V was cut by 3 bases and J by 4 bases, with 9 bases left in between. CDR3 length: 14 residues. Germline-derived CDR1 and CDR2 are SEHNR and FQNEAQ (reference sequence). Generated by immunoSEQ multiplex PCR, the TCRdb table keeps only in-frame clones and is missing some. The sample has 160,000 or so clones, roughly nine tenths seen once; the top ten hold 1.6%. Worth noting for this clone: The antigen is undetermined.

The rearrangement joins TRBV7-9 to TRBJ2-2; TRBD2 is a possible D gene (7 bases). The clonotype was recovered from an adult in good health. The sample was peripheral blood, taken on day 0 of AZD1222 vaccination. The CDR3 region has the DNA TGTGCCAGCAGCTTGGGAGGGGGCACCGGGGAGCTGTTTTTT. Protein sequence: CASSLGGGTGELFF.